The rows below give T cell receptor beta chains drawn from one sample of a study of cytomegalovirus exposure and HLA in healthy donors. Sequencing was performed with immunoSEQ multiplex PCR; in TCRdb, only in-frame clones are kept and a portion is missing. The table lists about 190,000 clones, approximately 85% of them singletons. The sample consisted of PBMCs. Receptors were obtained from a woman younger than 35 in good health and CMV-seronegative. Each CDR3 is given with its conserved first and last residue. Each record gives: D gene, clone size, J gene, V gene, CDR3 protein, CDR3 DNA. A D gene is named only where the DNA matches it firmly. Only part of the rows carry a size: once, few, many, or a class if the clone is expanded.

d_gene: NA
abundance: NA
j_gene: TRBJ1-6
v_gene: TRBV18
CDR3aa: CASSPVAGESPLHF
CDR3nt: TGTGCCAGCTCACCTGTCGCAGGGGAATCACCCCTCCACTTT

d_gene: NA
abundance: NA
j_gene: TRBJ1-2
v_gene: TRBV7-8
CDR3aa: CASSLVQAHNYGYTF
CDR3nt: TGTGCCAGCAGCTTAGTACAGGCCCATAACTATGGCTACACCTTC

d_gene: NA
abundance: NA
j_gene: TRBJ1-5
v_gene: TRBV7-3
CDR3aa: CASGHSNQPQHF
CDR3nt: TGTGCCAGCGGACATAGCAATCAGCCCCAGCATTTT

d_gene: TRBD2
abundance: NA
j_gene: TRBJ2-4
v_gene: TRBV10-3
CDR3aa: CAIGLAGAGNIQYF
CDR3nt: TGTGCCATCGGACTAGCGGGAGCTGGAAACATTCAGTACTTC

d_gene: NA
abundance: NA
j_gene: TRBJ1-2
v_gene: TRBV6-6
CDR3aa: CASSSPGNGYTF
CDR3nt: TGTGCCAGCAGTTCCCCCGGGAATGGCTACACCTTC

d_gene: NA
abundance: few
j_gene: TRBJ1-1
v_gene: TRBV6-6
CDR3aa: CASSYEAGGPEAFF
CDR3nt: TGTGCCAGCAGTTACGAAGCGGGGGGGCCTGAAGCTTTCTTT

d_gene: NA
abundance: NA
j_gene: TRBJ1-3
v_gene: TRBV4-2
CDR3aa: CASSQDRGRGSSGNTIYF
CDR3nt: TGTGCCAGCAGCCAAGATCGCGGCAGGGGAAGCTCTGGAAACACCATATATTTT

d_gene: TRBD2
abundance: NA
j_gene: TRBJ2-1
v_gene: TRBV7-9
CDR3aa: CASSLVAGAHNEQFF
CDR3nt: TGTGCCAGCAGCTTAGTAGCGGGTGCCCACAATGAGCAGTTCTTC

d_gene: NA
abundance: NA
j_gene: TRBJ2-5
v_gene: TRBV7-3
CDR3aa: CASSSGQKETQYF
CDR3nt: TGTGCCAGCAGCTCCGGACAGAAAGAGACCCAGTACTTC

d_gene: NA
abundance: few
j_gene: TRBJ1-1
v_gene: TRBV5-6
CDR3aa: CASSFGPPAEAFF
CDR3nt: TGTGCCAGCAGCTTTGGGCCGCCGGCTGAAGCTTTCTTT

d_gene: TRBD1
abundance: NA
j_gene: TRBJ1-2
v_gene: TRBV15
CDR3aa: CATSRETGGNYGYTF
CDR3nt: TGTGCCACCAGCAGAGAAACAGGGGGGAACTATGGCTACACCTTC

d_gene: NA
abundance: NA
j_gene: TRBJ2-1
v_gene: TRBV19
CDR3aa: CASRIQQGWDEQFF
CDR3nt: TGTGCCAGTAGGATCCAACAGGGATGGGATGAGCAGTTCTTC

d_gene: NA
abundance: NA
j_gene: TRBJ1-2
v_gene: TRBV19
CDR3aa: CASRSRFGYTF
CDR3nt: TGTGCCAGTAGATCCCGGTTTGGCTACACCTTC

d_gene: TRBD2
abundance: once
j_gene: TRBJ2-2
v_gene: TRBV2
CDR3aa: CASSGTSGRGNSGELFF
CDR3nt: TGTGCCAGCAGCGGGACTAGCGGGAGGGGGAACTCCGGGGAGCTGTTTTTT

d_gene: TRBD1
abundance: NA
j_gene: TRBJ2-2
v_gene: TRBV9
CDR3aa: CASSVSGTGGSGELFF
CDR3nt: TGTGCCAGCAGCGTCTCCGGGACAGGGGGCTCCGGGGAGCTGTTTTTT

d_gene: NA
abundance: few
j_gene: TRBJ2-7
v_gene: TRBV9
CDR3aa: CATPQGSYEQYF
CDR3nt: TGTGCCACCCCACAGGGATCCTACGAGCAGTACTTC

d_gene: NA
abundance: NA
j_gene: TRBJ2-3
v_gene: TRBV21-1
CDR3aa: CASSKMDRSPDTQYF
CDR3nt: TGTGCCAGCAGCAAGATGGACAGATCCCCAGATACGCAGTATTTT

d_gene: NA
abundance: NA
j_gene: TRBJ1-1
v_gene: TRBV18
CDR3aa: CASSPANTEAFF
CDR3nt: TGTGCCAGCTCACCGGCGAACACTGAAGCTTTCTTT

d_gene: TRBD2
abundance: NA
j_gene: TRBJ2-7
v_gene: TRBV7-8
CDR3aa: CASSFEREGYEQYF
CDR3nt: TGTGCCAGCAGCTTCGAGCGGGAAGGCTACGAGCAGTACTTC

d_gene: TRBD1
abundance: once
j_gene: TRBJ1-1
v_gene: TRBV7-6
CDR3aa: CASSLALGQLEAFF
CDR3nt: TGTGCCAGCAGCTTAGCGCTGGGACAGCTTGAAGCTTTCTTT

d_gene: TRBD1
abundance: NA
j_gene: TRBJ1-1
v_gene: TRBV5-4
CDR3aa: CASRVGQAPEAFF
CDR3nt: TGTGCCAGCAGGGTCGGACAGGCCCCTGAAGCTTTCTTT

d_gene: NA
abundance: few
j_gene: TRBJ1-1
v_gene: TRBV5-1
CDR3aa: CASSFKGQPNTEAFF
CDR3nt: TGCGCCAGCAGCTTTAAAGGACAGCCGAACACTGAAGCTTTCTTT

d_gene: NA
abundance: NA
j_gene: TRBJ2-7
v_gene: TRBV7-9
CDR3aa: CASSLAPGLSSLEQYF
CDR3nt: TGTGCCAGCAGCTTAGCGCCTGGACTAAGCTCCCTCGAGCAGTACTTC

d_gene: NA
abundance: NA
j_gene: TRBJ1-1
v_gene: TRBV9
CDR3aa: CASSVRTSGVRDTEAFF
CDR3nt: TGTGCCAGCAGCGTCAGGACATCAGGGGTAAGGGACACTGAAGCTTTCTTT

d_gene: NA
abundance: NA
j_gene: TRBJ2-5
v_gene: TRBV29-1
CDR3aa: CSVDNWLGGHWGTQYF
CDR3nt: TGCAGCGTTGATAACTGGCTTGGCGGACATTGGGGGACCCAGTACTTC

d_gene: TRBD1
abundance: NA
j_gene: TRBJ1-2
v_gene: TRBV5-1
CDR3aa: CASSAGQGGGYTF
CDR3nt: TGCGCCAGCAGCGCGGGACAGGGGGGCGGCTACACCTTC

d_gene: TRBD2
abundance: NA
j_gene: TRBJ2-3
v_gene: TRBV7-9
CDR3aa: CASTFASYSGRVPDTQYF
CDR3nt: TGTGCCAGCACCTTCGCCTCCTATAGCGGGAGGGTCCCAGATACGCAGTATTTT

d_gene: TRBD1
abundance: few
j_gene: TRBJ2-5
v_gene: TRBV5-1
CDR3aa: CASSPGQGAVETQYF
CDR3nt: TGCGCCAGCAGCCCGGGACAGGGGGCCGTAGAGACCCAGTACTTC

d_gene: TRBD1
abundance: NA
j_gene: TRBJ1-2
v_gene: TRBV29-1
CDR3aa: CSVAGTGGHYGYTF
CDR3nt: TGCAGCGTTGCTGGGACAGGGGGCCACTATGGCTACACCTTC

d_gene: TRBD2
abundance: NA
j_gene: TRBJ2-3
v_gene: TRBV6-6
CDR3aa: CASSYSVAGDGDTQYF
CDR3nt: TGTGCCAGCAGTTACTCTGTAGCGGGGGACGGGGATACGCAGTATTTT

d_gene: NA
abundance: NA
j_gene: TRBJ2-7
v_gene: TRBV19
CDR3aa: CASSKVARDEQYF
CDR3nt: TGTGCCAGTAGTAAGGTAGCGAGGGACGAGCAGTACTTC